This T cell receptor (beta chain) derives from a study of T-cell memory formation after mild COVID-19. Turning to the study itself: TCR clusters were mostly confined to one donor each.

CDR3 length: 13 residues. Between the trimmed V and J ends, which lost 3 bases and 6 bases, there was a span of 11 bases. The germline gives CDR1 LNHDA, CDR2 SQIVND (reference sequence). TCR alpha and TCR beta cDNA libraries carrying sample barcodes and UMIs came from 5'RACE with constant-segment primers. TCRdb reprocessed the 5' RACE reads via MiXCR and lists one record per CDR3 protein. The sample consists of tens of thousands of distinct CDR3 sequences, approximately 13% of them appearing once. The chain carries TRBV19 and TRBJ1-1, with D uncertain. Sequenced material: PBMCs or a T cell subset sorted from them (not recorded which). This receptor was obtained from an adult woman who had mild COVID-19 (a few samples of this study predate the infection). Cell type and time point are not known. CDR3 sequence reads: CASSIGTFPEAFF. CDR3 sequence (DNA): TGTGCCAGTAGTATTGGTACCTTCCCTGAAGCTTTCTTT.